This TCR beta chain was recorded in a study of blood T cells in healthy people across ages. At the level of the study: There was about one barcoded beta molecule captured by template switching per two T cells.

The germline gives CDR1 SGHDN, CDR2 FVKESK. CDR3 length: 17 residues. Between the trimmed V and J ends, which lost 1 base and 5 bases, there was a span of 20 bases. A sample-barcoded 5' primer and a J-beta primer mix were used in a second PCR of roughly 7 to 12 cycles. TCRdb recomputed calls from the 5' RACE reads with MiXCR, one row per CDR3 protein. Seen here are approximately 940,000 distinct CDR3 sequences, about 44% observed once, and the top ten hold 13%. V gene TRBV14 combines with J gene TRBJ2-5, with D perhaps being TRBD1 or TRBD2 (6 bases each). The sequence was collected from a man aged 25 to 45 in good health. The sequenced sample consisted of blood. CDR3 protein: CASSQGPLPGGGETQYF. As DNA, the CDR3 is TGTGCCAGCAGCCAAGGGCCCCTACCAGGAGGGGGGGAGACCCAGTACTTC. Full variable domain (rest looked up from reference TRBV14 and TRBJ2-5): EAGVTQFPSHSVIEKGQTVTLRCDPISGHDNLYWYRRVMGKEIKFLLHFVKESKQDESGMPNNRFLAERTGGTYSTLKVQPAELEDSGVYFCASSQGPLPGGGETQYFGPGTRLLVL.